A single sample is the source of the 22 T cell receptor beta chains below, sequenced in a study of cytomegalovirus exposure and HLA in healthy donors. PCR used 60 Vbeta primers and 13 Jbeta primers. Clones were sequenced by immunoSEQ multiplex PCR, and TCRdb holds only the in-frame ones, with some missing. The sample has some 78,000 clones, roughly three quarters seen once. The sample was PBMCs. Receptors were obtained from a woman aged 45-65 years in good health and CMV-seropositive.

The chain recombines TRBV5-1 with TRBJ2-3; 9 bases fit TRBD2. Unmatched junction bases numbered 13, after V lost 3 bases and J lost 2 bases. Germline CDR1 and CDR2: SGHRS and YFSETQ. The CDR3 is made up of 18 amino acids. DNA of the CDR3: TGCGCCAGCAGCTACCTCCTCCGTAGCGGGAGTTACACAGATACGCAGTATTTT. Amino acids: CASSYLLRSGSYTDTQYF.

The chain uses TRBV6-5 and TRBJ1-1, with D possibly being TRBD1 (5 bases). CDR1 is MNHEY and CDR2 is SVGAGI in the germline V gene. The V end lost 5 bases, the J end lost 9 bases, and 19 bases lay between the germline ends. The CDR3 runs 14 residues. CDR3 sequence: CASSPEMQGRKAFF. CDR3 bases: TGTGCCAGCAGTCCGGAAATGCAGGGCCGTAAAGCTTTCTTT.

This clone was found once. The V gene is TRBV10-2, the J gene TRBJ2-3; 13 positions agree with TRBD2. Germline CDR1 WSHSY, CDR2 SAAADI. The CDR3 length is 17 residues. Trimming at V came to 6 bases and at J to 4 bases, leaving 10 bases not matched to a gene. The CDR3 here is CASSDPGLAGVSDTQYF. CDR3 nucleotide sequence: TGCGCCAGCAGCGACCCAGGACTAGCGGGAGTGTCAGATACGCAGTATTTT.

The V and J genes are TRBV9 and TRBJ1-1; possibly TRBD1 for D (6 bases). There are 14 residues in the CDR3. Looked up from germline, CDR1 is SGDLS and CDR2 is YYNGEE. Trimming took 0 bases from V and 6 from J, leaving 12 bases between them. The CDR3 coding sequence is TGTGCCAGCAGCGTAGCTTCGCAGGGGTCTGAAGCTTTCTTT. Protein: CASSVASQGSEAFF.

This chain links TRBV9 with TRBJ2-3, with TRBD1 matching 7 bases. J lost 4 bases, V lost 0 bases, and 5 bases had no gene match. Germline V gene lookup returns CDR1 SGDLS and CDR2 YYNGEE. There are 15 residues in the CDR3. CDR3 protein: CASSVADREADTQYF. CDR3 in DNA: TGTGCCAGCAGCGTAGCTGACAGGGAAGCAGATACGCAGTATTTT.

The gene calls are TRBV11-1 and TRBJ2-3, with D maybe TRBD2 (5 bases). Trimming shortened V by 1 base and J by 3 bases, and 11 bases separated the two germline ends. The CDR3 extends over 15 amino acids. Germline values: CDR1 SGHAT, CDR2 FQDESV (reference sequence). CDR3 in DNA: TGTGCCAGCAGCTTAGGTGCGGGCCCTACAGATACGCAGTATTTT. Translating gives CASSLGAGPTDTQYF.

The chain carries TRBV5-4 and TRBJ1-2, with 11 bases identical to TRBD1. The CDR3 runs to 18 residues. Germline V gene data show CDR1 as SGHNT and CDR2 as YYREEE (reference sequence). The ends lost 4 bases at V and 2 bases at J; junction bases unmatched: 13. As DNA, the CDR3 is TGTGCCAGCAGCCTGCCCCGGGACAGGGGGGGATACAACTATGGCTACACCTTC. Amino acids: CASSLPRDRGGYNYGYTF.

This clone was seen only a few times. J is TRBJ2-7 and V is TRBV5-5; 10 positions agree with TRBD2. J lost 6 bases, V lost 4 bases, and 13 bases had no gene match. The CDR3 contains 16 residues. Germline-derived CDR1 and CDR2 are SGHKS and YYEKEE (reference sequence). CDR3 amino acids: CASSGGAGGWDSEQYF. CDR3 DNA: TGTGCCAGCAGCGGTGGAGCGGGGGGGTGGGATTCCGAGCAGTACTTC.

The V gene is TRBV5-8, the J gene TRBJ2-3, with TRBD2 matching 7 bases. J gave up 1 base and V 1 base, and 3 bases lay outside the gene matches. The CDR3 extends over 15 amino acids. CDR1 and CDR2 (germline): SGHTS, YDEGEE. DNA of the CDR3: TGTGCCAGCAGCTTGAATGCGGGAGGCACAGATACGCAGTATTTT. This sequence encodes CASSLNAGGTDTQYF.

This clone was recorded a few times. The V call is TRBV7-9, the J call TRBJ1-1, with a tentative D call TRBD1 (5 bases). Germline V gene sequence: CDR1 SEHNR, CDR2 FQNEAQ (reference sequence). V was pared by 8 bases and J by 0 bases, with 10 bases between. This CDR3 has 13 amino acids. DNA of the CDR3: TGTGCCAGCCAAGGAGGGGTGAACACTGAAGCTTTCTTT. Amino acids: CASQGGVNTEAFF. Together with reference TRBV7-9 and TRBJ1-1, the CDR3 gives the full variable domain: DTGVSQNPRHKITKRGQNVTFRCDPISEHNRLYWYRQTLGQGPEFLTYFQNEAQLEKSRLLSDRFSAERPKGSFSTLEIQRTEQGDSAMYLCASQGGVNTEAFFGQGTRLTVV.

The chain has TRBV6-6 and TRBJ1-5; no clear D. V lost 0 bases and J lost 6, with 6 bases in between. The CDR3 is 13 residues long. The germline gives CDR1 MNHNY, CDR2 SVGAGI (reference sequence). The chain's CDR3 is CASSYSSGQPQHF. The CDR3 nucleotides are TGTGCCAGCAGTTACTCTTCCGGTCAGCCCCAGCATTTT.

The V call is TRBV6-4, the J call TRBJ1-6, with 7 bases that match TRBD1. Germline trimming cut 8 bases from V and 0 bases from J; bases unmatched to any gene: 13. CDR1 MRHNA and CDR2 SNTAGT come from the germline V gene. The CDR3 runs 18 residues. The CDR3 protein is CASVIPGQTSSYNSPLHF. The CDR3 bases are TGTGCCAGCGTTATTCCGGGACAGACGAGCTCCTATAATTCACCCCTCCACTTT.

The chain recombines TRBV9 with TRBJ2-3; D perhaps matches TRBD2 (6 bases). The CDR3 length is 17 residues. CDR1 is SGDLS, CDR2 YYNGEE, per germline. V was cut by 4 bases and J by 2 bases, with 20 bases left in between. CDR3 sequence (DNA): TGTGCCAGCAGCCCCCAGGGACTTCGCACAGTCACAGATACGCAGTATTTT. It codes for CASSPQGLRTVTDTQYF.

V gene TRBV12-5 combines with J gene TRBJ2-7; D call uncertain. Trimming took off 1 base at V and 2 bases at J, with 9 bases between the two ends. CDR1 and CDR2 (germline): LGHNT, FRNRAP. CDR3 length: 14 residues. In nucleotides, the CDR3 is TGTGCTAGTGGTTTGGCACCGAGAACCTACGAGCAGTACTTC. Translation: CASGLAPRTYEQYF.

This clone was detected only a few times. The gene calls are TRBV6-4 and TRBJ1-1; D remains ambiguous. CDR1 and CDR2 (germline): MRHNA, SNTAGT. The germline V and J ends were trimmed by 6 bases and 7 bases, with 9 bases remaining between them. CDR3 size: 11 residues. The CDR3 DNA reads TGTGCCAGCAGGAGTGGCGGTGAAGCTTTCTTT. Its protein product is CASRSGGEAFF.

CDR3 DNA sequence: TGTGCCAGCAGCCCACCGACTAATGAGCAGTTCTTC. It specifies CASSPPTNEQFF. V and J are TRBV5-4 and TRBJ2-1; no clear D. The germline CDR1 and CDR2 sequences are SGHNT and YYREEE (reference sequence). There are 12 residues in the CDR3. With 4 bases removed from V and 7 bases from J, the gap between germline ends came to 9 bases.

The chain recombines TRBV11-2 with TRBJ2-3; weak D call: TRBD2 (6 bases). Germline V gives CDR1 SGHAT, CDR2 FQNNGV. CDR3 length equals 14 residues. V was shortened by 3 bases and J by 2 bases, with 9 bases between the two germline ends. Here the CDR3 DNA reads TGTGCCAGCAGCTTTGGCGGGGTCACAGATACGCAGTATTTT. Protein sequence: CASSFGGVTDTQYF.

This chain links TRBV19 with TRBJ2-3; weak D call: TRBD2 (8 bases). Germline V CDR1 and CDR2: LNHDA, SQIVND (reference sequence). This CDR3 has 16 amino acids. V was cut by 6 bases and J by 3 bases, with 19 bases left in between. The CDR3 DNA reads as TGTGCCAGTAGATGGAGAGGGGGCGGGAGGACAGATACGCAGTATTTT. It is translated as CASRWRGGGRTDTQYF. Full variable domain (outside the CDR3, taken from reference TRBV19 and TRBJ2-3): DGGITQSPKYLFRKEGQNVTLSCEQNLNHDAMYWYRQDPGQGLRLIYYSQIVNDFQKGDIAEGYSVSREKKESFPLTVTSAQKNPTAFYLCASRWRGGGRTDTQYFGPGTRLTVL.

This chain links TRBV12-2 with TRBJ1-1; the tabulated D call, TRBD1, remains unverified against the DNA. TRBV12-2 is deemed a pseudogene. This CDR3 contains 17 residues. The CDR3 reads CASRPLGQGPLDTEAFF. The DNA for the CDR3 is TGTGCAAGTCGCCCCTTGGGCCAGGGCCCCCTCGACACTGAAGCTTTCTTT.

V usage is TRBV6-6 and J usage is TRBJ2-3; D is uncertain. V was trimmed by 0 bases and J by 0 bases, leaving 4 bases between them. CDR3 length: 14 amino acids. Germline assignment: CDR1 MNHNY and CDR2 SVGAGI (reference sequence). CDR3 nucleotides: TGTGCCAGCAGTTACTCTCAAAGCACAGATACGCAGTATTTT. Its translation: CASSYSQSTDTQYF.

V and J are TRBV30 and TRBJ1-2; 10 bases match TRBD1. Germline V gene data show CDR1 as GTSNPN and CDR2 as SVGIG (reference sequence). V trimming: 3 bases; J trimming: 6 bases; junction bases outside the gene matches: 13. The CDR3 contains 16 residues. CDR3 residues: CAWRNPRQGAFHGYTF. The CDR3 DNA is TGTGCCTGGAGGAACCCAAGACAGGGGGCATTTCATGGCTACACCTTC.

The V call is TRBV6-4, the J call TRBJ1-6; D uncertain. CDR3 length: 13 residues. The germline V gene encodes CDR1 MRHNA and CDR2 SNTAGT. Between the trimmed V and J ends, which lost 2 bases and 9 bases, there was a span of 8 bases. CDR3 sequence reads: CASSDDNGSPLHF. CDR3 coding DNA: TGTGCCAGCAGTGACGATAACGGTTCACCCCTCCACTTT.